Following are 27 T cell receptor beta chains from one sample sequenced in a study of response to subunit inactivated influenza vaccine. One entry per CDR3 protein, called by TCRdb with MiXCR from the RT-PCR reads. The top ten clones hold roughly 14% of a sample with about 480,000 distinct CDR3 sequences, approximately 12% of them seen once. This sample comprised PBMCs from blood, obtained roughly 45 days after vaccination. The receptors were gathered from a man aged 50 or older who received an inactivated influenza vaccine.

This clonotype was detected a few times. The V and J genes are TRBV7-2 and TRBJ2-5; D is unresolved. The CDR3 is 13 amino acids. Trimming cost V 2 bases and J 5 bases, with 9 bases left between them. The germline CDR1 and CDR2 sequences are SGHTA and FQGNSA. CDR3 coding DNA: TGTGCCAGCAGCTTATTAGGGTGGGAGACCCAGTACTTC. It encodes CASSLLGWETQYF.

The chain has TRBV6-5 and TRBJ2-2; D might be TRBD2 (6 bases). Trimming took 2 bases from V and 4 from J, leaving 11 bases between them. Germline V lookup: CDR1 MNHEY, CDR2 SVGAGI. The length of the CDR3 is 15 residues. The CDR3: CASSYGGMGTGELFF. CDR3 sequence (DNA): TGTGCCAGCAGTTACGGGGGGATGGGCACCGGGGAGCTGTTTTTT.

The V call is TRBV5-1, the J call TRBJ2-7; no clear D gene. The V and J ends lost 0 bases and 5 bases respectively, with 15 bases between them. This CDR3 comprises 15 residues. The germline V gene encodes CDR1 SGHRS and CDR2 YFSETQ. The CDR3 nucleotides read TGCGCCAGCAGCTTGGGACACAACAACCCCAACGAGCAGTACTTC. Translation gives CASSLGHNNPNEQYF.

This clonotype was detected a few times. V and J are TRBV3-1 and TRBJ2-7; D call uncertain. V was pared by 2 bases and J by 5 bases, with 19 bases between. CDR1 and CDR2 from the germline V gene are LGHDT and YNNKEL (reference sequence). The CDR3 covers 16 residues. This CDR3 reads CASSQTLHTIIHEQYF. The CDR3 nucleotides are TGTGCCAGCAGCCAAACTCTACACACGATTATCCACGAGCAGTACTTC.

This clonotype occurred a few times. The V and J genes are TRBV7-2 and TRBJ1-2, with D unresolved. CDR1 is SGHTA and CDR2 is FQGNSA in the germline V gene. Between the trimmed V and J ends, which lost 1 base and 7 bases, there was a span of 13 bases. The CDR3 runs to 14 residues. The CDR3 bases are TGTGCCAGCAGCTTAGGCCCTGGCGGCCCTGGCTACACCTTC. As protein: CASSLGPGGPGYTF. The variable domain in full, with the rest retrieved from reference TRBV7-2 and TRBJ1-2, is GAGVSQSPSNKVTEKGKDVELRCDPISGHTALYWYRQSLGQGLEFLIYFQGNSAPDKSGLPSDRFSAERTGGSVSTLTIQRTQQEDSAVYLCASSLGPGGPGYTFGSGTRLTVV.

This clonotype was picked up a small number of times. The chain has TRBV7-9 and TRBJ2-2, with 12 bases fitting TRBD2. The CDR3 length is 17 residues. V lost 4 bases to trimming and J lost 4 bases; unmatched junction nucleotides: 7. Germline CDR1 reads SEHNR; CDR2 reads FQNEAQ (reference sequence). This CDR3 is CASSSTSGGYLTGELFF. The DNA for the CDR3 is TGTGCCAGCAGCTCGACTAGCGGGGGCTATCTCACCGGGGAGCTGTTTTTT.

This clonotype was observed a few times. This chain links TRBV4-2 with TRBJ2-1; D tentatively reads TRBD1 or TRBD2 (5 bases each). The CDR3 is made up of 16 amino acids. The germline CDR1 and CDR2 sequences are LGHNA and YNFKEQ. V dropped 6 bases and J dropped 6 bases, with 21 bases sitting between them. In nucleotides, the CDR3 is TGTGCCAGCAGTAAACTACAACTCGGGGCACCCAATGAGCAGTTCTTC. It is translated as CASSKLQLGAPNEQFF.

The count of this clonotype is one. V usage is TRBV12-3 or TRBV12-4 and J usage is TRBJ2-5, with 15 bases matching TRBD2. V lost 6 bases, J lost 5 bases, and 7 bases stayed unmatched. The CDR3 has 16 residues. CDR3 DNA: TGTGCCAGCAGCCGGACTAGCGGGGGGGCCAGGGAGACCCAGTACTTC. Translating gives CASSRTSGGARETQYF.

This clonotype was found a few times. The chain recombines TRBV11-2 with TRBJ2-1, with a tentative D call TRBD1 (5 bases). There are 13 residues in the CDR3. V gave up 0 bases and J gave up 10 bases, with 10 bases separating them. CDR1 and CDR2 from the germline V gene are SGHAT and FQNNGV. The CDR3 DNA is TGTGCCAGCAGCTTAGATATCGCAGGGGAGCAGTTCTTC. Amino acids: CASSLDIAGEQFF. Variable domain in full (rest from reference TRBV11-2 and TRBJ2-1): EAGVAQSPRYKIIEKRQSVAFWCNPISGHATLYWYQQILGQGPKLLIQFQNNGVVDDSQLPKDRFSAERLKGVDSTLKIQPAKLEDSAVYLCASSLDIAGEQFFGPGTRLTVL.

This chain connects TRBV4-1 to TRBJ1-4; D gene ambiguous. The CDR3 length is 14 residues. The V and J ends lost 0 bases and 12 bases respectively, with 14 bases between them. The germline V gene encodes CDR1 MGHRA and CDR2 YSYEKL. Written as DNA, the CDR3 is TGCGCCAGCAGCCAAGATAGGATTAATTCGGAACTGTTTTTT. Amino acids: CASSQDRINSELFF.

This chain connects TRBV6-5 to TRBJ2-5; D is possibly TRBD1 or TRBD2 (5 bases each). The germline CDR1 and CDR2 sequences are MNHEY and SVGAGI. The CDR3 has 14 residues. Trimming stripped 2 bases from V and 5 bases from J, with 12 bases between. CDR3 loop: CASSYGTIGETQYF. The CDR3 nucleotides read TGTGCCAGCAGTTACGGGACGATAGGGGAGACCCAGTACTTC.

There are many counts of this clonotype. The chain is built from TRBV10-3 and TRBJ1-1; D perhaps matches TRBD1 (5 bases). CDR1 and CDR2 (germline): ENHRY, SYGVKD. The CDR3 length is 14 residues. V gave up 2 bases and J gave up 3 bases, with 10 bases separating them. This chain's CDR3 is CAISERGGDTEAFF. The CDR3 region has the DNA TGTGCCATCAGTGAGCGGGGCGGCGACACTGAAGCTTTCTTT.

This clonotype was seen more than once but under ten times. The CDR3 DNA reads TGTGCCAGCAGCTACCGAAGAACTAGGACTACGATCTACGAGCAGTACTTC. Translating it yields CASSYRRTRTTIYEQYF. V and J are TRBV11-2 and TRBJ2-7; possible D gene TRBD2, 6 bases. Germline V gene sequence: CDR1 SGHAT, CDR2 FQNNGV. This CDR3 has 17 residues. Trimming removed 4 bases at V and 3 bases at J, with 22 bases between.

As concerns this clonotype: With a much larger clone just one base away, this may be a read error. V usage is TRBV25-1 and J usage is TRBJ2-5, with unresolved D. The CDR3 is 14 residues long. Germline V lookup: CDR1 MGHDK, CDR2 SYGVNS. The CDR3 sequence: CASSEISSSETQNF. The CDR3 nucleotides read TGTGCCAGCAGTGAAATCAGTAGCTCGGAGACCCAGAACTTC. Based on the CDR3 plus reference TRBV25-1 and TRBJ2-5, the full variable domain is EADIYQTPRYLVIGTGKKITLECSQTMGHDKMYWYQQDPGMELHLIHYSYGVNSTEKGDLSSESTVSRIRTEHFPLTLESARPSHTSQYLCASSEISSSETQNFGPGTRLLVL.

This clonotype was recorded at least ten times. V and J are TRBV12-3 or TRBV12-4 and TRBJ1-5; 7 positions agree with TRBD1. CDR3 length equals 13 residues. The ends lost 2 bases at V and 6 bases at J; junction bases unmatched: 1. The CDR3 region has the DNA TGTGCCAGCAGTTTAACAGGGGCTCAGCCCCAGCATTTT. Protein sequence: CASSLTGAQPQHF.

This clonotype has a handful of counts. The J gene is TRBJ2-1, the V gene TRBV5-6; TRBD2 agrees at 10 bases. J gave up 3 bases and V 5 bases, and 11 bases lay outside the gene matches. Germline lookup yields CDR1 SGHDT and CDR2 YYEEEE. The CDR3 extends over 17 amino acids. CDR3 loop: CASSSLAGAESYNEQFF. The DNA of the CDR3 is TGTGCCAGCAGTTCTCTAGCGGGGGCCGAAAGCTACAATGAGCAGTTCTTC.

The genes are TRBV5-1 and TRBJ2-2; 12 bases are shared with TRBD2. Germline V gene lookup returns CDR1 SGHRS and CDR2 YFSETQ. This CDR3 has 16 amino acids. With 3 bases clipped from V and 6 bases from J, the junction kept 6 bases outside the gene matches. CDR3 DNA: TGCGCCAGCAGCTGGACCGGACTAGCGGGGTCCGGGGAGCTGTTTTTT. Amino acids: CASSWTGLAGSGELFF.

The chain joins TRBV27 to TRBJ1-1, with D maybe TRBD1 (5 bases). The V gene lost 4 bases and the J gene lost 4 bases, with 10 bases spanning the gap. The germline V gene has CDR1 MNHEY and CDR2 SMNVEV (reference sequence). The CDR3 has 13 residues. As DNA, the CDR3 is TGTGCCAGCAGTTGGGGGGGGAGCACTGAAGCTTTCTTT. This gives the protein CASSWGGSTEAFF.

The gene calls are TRBV6-1 and TRBJ1-3; unclear D gene. Per the germline V gene, CDR1 is MNHNS and CDR2 is SASEGT. V was pared by 5 bases and J by 0 bases, with 11 bases between. The CDR3 totals 15 residues. The CDR3 loop is CASSPTDDSGNTIYF. CDR3 DNA: TGTGCCAGCAGTCCCACCGACGACTCTGGAAACACCATATATTTT.

This clonotype has a count of ten or more. The V and J genes are TRBV28 and TRBJ2-5, with 14 bases aligning to TRBD2. The CDR3 extends over 19 amino acids. In germline, CDR1 is MDHEN, CDR2 SYDVKM. Germline trimming cut 2 bases from V and 1 base from J; bases unmatched to any gene: 9. In DNA form, the CDR3 reads TGTGCCAGCAGTTTAACCCTGGGACTAGCGGGAGAGGCCCAAGAGACCCAGTACTTC. This gives the protein CASSLTLGLAGEAQETQYF.

This clonotype was counted between two and nine times. The chain joins TRBV7-6 to TRBJ2-7; D might be TRBD2 (5 bases). This CDR3 comprises 13 residues. Germline V lookup: CDR1 SGHVS, CDR2 FNYEAQ. Trimming cost V 4 bases and J 4 bases, with 11 bases left between them. The CDR3 DNA follows: TGTGCCAGCAGCTCCACTAGACTTTACGAGCAGTACTTC. Its protein is CASSSTRLYEQYF.

V gene TRBV7-3 combines with J gene TRBJ1-5, with 9 bases identical to TRBD1. The CDR3 has 15 amino acids. V gave up 5 bases and J gave up 3 bases; unmatched junction bases: 5. Germline V CDR1 and CDR2: SGHTA, FQGTGA. DNA for the CDR3: TGTGCCAGCAGCCAGACAGGGGGGACCAATCAGCCCCAGCATTTT. It encodes CASSQTGGTNQPQHF.

The sample holds a few counts of this clonotype. This rearrangement joins TRBV12-3 or TRBV12-4 to TRBJ2-1; weak D call: TRBD2 (6 bases). The CDR3 totals 15 residues. Trimming left V 1 base short and J 2 bases short, with 9 bases between. CDR3: CASSLVGTPYNEQFF. For the CDR3, the DNA is TGTGCCAGCAGTTTAGTGGGGACTCCCTACAATGAGCAGTTCTTC.

This clonotype was counted between two and nine times. The chain uses TRBV20-1 and TRBJ2-2; 8 bases are a match to TRBD1. This CDR3 region has 15 residues. V trimming: 3 bases; J trimming: 4 bases; junction bases outside the gene matches: 7. Per the germline V gene, CDR1 is DFQATT and CDR2 is SNEGSKA (reference sequence). CDR3 residues: CSARSEDRATGELFF. For the CDR3, the DNA is TGCAGTGCTAGGTCTGAGGACAGGGCCACCGGGGAGCTGTTTTTT.

The V call is TRBV7-2, the J call TRBJ2-7, with TRBD1 as a possible D gene (6 bases). Germline CDR1 SGHTA, CDR2 FQGNSA. This CDR3 is 17 amino acids long. V dropped 3 bases and J dropped 3 bases, with 21 bases sitting between them. The CDR3 DNA reads as TGTGCCAGCAGCTTTGTACCTCAGGGGAATGAGGTCTACGAGCAGTACTTC. Encoded protein: CASSFVPQGNEVYEQYF.

The V gene is TRBV29-1, the J gene TRBJ1-4; no clear D gene. The CDR3 totals 12 residues. Between the trimmed V and J ends, which lost 6 bases and 8 bases, there was a span of 13 bases. Looked up from germline, CDR1 is SQVTM and CDR2 is ANQGSEA. The CDR3 is CSVKPPGEKLFF. The CDR3 DNA reads TGCAGCGTGAAGCCGCCGGGGGAAAAACTGTTTTTT.

V and J are TRBV2 and TRBJ2-1, with 10 positions matching TRBD2. CDR1 and CDR2 (germline): SNHLY, FYNNEI. This CDR3 spans 16 amino acids. The V gene end was trimmed by 6 bases and the J gene end by 9 bases; junction bases not matched to a gene: 14. The CDR3 protein is CASSGEIAGGVREQFF. In DNA form, the CDR3 reads TGTGCCAGCAGCGGCGAGATAGCGGGGGGAGTTCGTGAGCAGTTCTTC.